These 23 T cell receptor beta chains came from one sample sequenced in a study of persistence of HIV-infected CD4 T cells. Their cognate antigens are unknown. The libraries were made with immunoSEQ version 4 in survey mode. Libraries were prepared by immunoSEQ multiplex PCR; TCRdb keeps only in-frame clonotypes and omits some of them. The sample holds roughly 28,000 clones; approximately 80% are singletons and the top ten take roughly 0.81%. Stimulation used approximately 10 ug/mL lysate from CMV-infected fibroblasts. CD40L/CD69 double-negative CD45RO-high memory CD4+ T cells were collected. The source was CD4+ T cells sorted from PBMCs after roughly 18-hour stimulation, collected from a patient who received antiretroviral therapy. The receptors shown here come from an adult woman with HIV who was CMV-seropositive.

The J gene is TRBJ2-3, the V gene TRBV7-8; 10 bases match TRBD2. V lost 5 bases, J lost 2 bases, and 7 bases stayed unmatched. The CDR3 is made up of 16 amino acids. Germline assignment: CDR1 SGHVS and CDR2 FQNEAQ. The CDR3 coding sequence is TGTGCCAGCAGCCCCAAGCGGGGGGGTTACACAGATACGCAGTATTTT. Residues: CASSPKRGGYTDTQYF.

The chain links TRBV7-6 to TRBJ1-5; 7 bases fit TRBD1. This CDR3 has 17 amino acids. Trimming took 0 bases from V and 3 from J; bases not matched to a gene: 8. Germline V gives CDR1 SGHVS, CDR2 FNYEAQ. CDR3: CASSLAAGTAFNQPQHF. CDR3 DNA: TGTGCCAGCAGCTTAGCGGCCGGGACAGCATTCAATCAGCCCCAGCATTTT.

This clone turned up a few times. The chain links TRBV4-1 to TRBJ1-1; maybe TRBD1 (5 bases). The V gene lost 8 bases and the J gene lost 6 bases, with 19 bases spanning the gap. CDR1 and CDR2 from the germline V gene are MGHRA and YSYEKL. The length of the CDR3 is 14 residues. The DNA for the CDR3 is TGCGCCAGCTCTTCTCCGACAGCGAGGTCTGAAGCTTTCTTT. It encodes CASSSPTARSEAFF.

CDR3 in DNA: TGTGCCAGCAGCCGACAGGGGCGGTCAGAGACCCAGTACTTC. This encodes CASSRQGRSETQYF. This chain joins TRBV2 and TRBJ2-5; 8 nucleotides match TRBD1. CDR3 length equals 14 residues. CDR1 and CDR2 from the germline V gene are SNHLY and FYNNEI. The V segment lost 6 bases and the J segment 4 bases; nucleotides outside the gene matches: 7.

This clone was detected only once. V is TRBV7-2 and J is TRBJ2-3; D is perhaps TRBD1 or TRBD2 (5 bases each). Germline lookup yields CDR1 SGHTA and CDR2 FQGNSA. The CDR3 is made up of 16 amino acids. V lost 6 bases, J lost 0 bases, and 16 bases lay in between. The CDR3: CASSYGAAISTDTQYF. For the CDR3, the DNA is TGTGCCAGCAGTTACGGGGCTGCGATTAGCACAGATACGCAGTATTTT.

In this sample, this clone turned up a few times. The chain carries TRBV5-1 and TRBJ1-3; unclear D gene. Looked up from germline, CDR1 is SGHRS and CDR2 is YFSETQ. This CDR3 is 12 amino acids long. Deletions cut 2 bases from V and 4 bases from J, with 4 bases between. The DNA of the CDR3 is TGCGCCAGCAGCTTATCGGGAAACACCATATATTTT. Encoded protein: CASSLSGNTIYF.

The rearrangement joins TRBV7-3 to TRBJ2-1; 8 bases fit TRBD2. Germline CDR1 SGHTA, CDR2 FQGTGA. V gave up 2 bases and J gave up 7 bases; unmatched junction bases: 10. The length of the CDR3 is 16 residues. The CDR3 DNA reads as TGTGCCAGCAGCTTAGGGTTAAGCGGGGGAATTAATGAGCAGTTCTTC. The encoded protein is CASSLGLSGGINEQFF. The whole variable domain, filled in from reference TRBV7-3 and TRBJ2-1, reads GAGVSQTPSNKVTEKGKYVELRCDPISGHTALYWYRQSLGQGPEFLIYFQGTGAADDSGLPNDRFFAVRPEGSVSTLKIQRTERGDSAVYLCASSLGLSGGINEQFFGPGTRLTVL.

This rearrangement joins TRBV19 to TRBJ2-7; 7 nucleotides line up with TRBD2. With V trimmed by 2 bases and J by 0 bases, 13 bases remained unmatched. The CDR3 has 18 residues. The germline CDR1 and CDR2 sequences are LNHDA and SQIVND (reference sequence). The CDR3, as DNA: TGTGCCAGTAGTATATGTTGGGCGGGAGACACTAGCTCCTACGAGCAGTACTTC. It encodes CASSICWAGDTSSYEQYF.

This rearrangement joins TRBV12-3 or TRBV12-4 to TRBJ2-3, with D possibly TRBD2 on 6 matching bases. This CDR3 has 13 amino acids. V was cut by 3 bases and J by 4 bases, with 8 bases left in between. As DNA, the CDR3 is TGTGCCAGCAGTTTGGCGGGGCCAGATACGCAGTATTTT. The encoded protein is CASSLAGPDTQYF.

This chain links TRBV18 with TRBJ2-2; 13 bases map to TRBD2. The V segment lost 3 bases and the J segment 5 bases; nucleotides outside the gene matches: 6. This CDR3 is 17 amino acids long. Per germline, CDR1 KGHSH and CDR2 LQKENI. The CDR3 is CASSPRGLAGVTGELFF. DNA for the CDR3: TGTGCCAGCTCACCTCGCGGACTAGCGGGGGTAACCGGGGAGCTGTTTTTT.

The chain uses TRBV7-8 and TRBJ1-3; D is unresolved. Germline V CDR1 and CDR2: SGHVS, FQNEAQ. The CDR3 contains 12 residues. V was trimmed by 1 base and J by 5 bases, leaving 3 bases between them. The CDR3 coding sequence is TGTGCCAGCAGCTTAGGACGAAACACCATATATTTT. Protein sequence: CASSLGRNTIYF.

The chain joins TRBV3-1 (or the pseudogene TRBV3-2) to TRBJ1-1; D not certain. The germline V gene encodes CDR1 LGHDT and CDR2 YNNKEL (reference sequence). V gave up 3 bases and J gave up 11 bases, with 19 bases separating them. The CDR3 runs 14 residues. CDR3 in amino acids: CASSHRDLSGGAFF. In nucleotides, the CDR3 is TGTGCCAGCAGCCACCGTGACTTAAGTGGTGGGGCTTTCTTT.

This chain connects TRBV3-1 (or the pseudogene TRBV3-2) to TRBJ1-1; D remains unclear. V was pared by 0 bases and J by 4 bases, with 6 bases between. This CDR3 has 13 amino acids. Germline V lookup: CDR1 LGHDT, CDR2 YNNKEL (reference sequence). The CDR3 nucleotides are TGTGCCAGCAGCCAAGAATTCGGCACTGAAGCTTTCTTT. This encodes CASSQEFGTEAFF.

DNA for the CDR3: TGTGCCAGCAGCTTAGATACAGACACTGAAGCTTTCTTT. Protein product: CASSLDTDTEAFF. This sequence joins TRBV11-2 and TRBJ1-1; D ambiguous. Germline-derived CDR1 and CDR2 are SGHAT and FQNNGV. CDR3 size: 13 residues. The germline V and J ends were trimmed by 0 bases and 3 bases, with 5 bases remaining between them.

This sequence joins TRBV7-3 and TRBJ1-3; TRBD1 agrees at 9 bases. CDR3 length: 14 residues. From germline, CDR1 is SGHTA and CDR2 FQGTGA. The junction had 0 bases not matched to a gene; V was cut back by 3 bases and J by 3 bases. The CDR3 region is CASSLTGGGNTIYF. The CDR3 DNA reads TGTGCCAGCAGCTTGACAGGGGGTGGAAACACCATATATTTT.

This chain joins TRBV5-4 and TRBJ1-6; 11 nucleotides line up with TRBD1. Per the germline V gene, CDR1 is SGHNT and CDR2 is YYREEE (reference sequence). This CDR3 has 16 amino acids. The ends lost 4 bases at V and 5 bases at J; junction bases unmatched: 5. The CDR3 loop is CASSRDRGLDNSPLHF. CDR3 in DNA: TGTGCCAGCAGCAGGGACAGGGGGTTGGATAATTCACCCCTCCACTTT.

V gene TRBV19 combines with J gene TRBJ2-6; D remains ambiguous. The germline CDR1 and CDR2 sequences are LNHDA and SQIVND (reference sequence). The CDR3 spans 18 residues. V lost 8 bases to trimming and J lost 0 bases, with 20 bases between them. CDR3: CASANILGSSSGANVLTF. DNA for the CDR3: TGTGCCAGTGCCAACATCTTAGGATCTAGCTCTGGGGCCAACGTCCTGACTTTC.

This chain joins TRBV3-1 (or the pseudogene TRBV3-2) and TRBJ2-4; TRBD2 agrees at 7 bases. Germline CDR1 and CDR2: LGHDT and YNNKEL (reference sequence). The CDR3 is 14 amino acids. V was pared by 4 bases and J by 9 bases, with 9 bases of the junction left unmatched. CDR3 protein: CASSPGEGWSIQYF. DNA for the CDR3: TGTGCCAGCAGCCCCGGGGAGGGCTGGAGCATTCAGTACTTC.

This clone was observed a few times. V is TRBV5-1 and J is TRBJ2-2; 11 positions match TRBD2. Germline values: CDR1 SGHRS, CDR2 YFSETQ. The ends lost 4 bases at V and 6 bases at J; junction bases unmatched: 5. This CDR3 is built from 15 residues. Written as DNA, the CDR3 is TGCGCCAGCAGCAAAACTAGCGGGGGACCCGGGGAGCTGTTTTTT. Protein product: CASSKTSGGPGELFF.

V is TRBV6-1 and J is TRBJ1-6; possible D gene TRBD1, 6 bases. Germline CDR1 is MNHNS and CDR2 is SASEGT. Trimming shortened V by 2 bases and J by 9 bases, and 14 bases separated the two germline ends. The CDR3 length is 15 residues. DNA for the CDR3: TGTGCCAGCAGTGAAAGAAACAGGGAGAGTTCACCCCTCCACTTT. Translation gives CASSERNRESSPLHF.

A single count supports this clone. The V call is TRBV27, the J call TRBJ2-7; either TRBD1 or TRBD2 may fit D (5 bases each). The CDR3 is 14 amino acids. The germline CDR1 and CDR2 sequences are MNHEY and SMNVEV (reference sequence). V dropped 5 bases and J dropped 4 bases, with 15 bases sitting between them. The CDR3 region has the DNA TGTGCCAGCAGTCCGGGACCCCTGGGTTACGAGCAGTACTTC. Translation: CASSPGPLGYEQYF.

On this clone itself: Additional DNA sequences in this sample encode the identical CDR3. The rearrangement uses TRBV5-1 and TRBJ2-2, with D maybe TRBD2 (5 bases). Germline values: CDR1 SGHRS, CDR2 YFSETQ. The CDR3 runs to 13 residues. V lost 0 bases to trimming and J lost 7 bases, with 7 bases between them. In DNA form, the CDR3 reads TGCGCCAGCAGCTTGGTAGGGAGCGGGGAGCTGTTTTTT. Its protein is CASSLVGSGELFF. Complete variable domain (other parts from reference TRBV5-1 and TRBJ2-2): KAGVTQTPRYLIKTRGQQVTLSCSPISGHRSVSWYQQTPGQGLQFLFEYFSETQRNKGNFPGRFSGRQFSNSRSEMNVSTLELGDSALYLCASSLVGSGELFFGEGSRLTVL.

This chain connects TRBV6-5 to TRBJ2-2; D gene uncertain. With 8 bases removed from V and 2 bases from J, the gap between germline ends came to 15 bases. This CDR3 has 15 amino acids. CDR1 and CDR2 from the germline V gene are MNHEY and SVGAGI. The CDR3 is CASGRPLTNTGELFF. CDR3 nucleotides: TGTGCCAGCGGCAGACCTCTAACCAACACCGGGGAGCTGTTTTTT.